The T cell receptor (beta chain) under discussion was sequenced for a study of T cells in Graves' hyperthyroidism and ophthalmopathy. A remark on this clonotype: Its antigen remains unknown.

The study's findings and limits: Among thyroid clonotypes expanded above 0.001, most also appeared in blood.

The CDR3 totals 15 residues. CDR1 is MNHEY, CDR2 SVGEGT, per germline. Deletions cut 8 bases from V and 3 bases from J, with 16 bases between. Patients aged 18 to 65 had newly diagnosed hyperthyroidism that had lasted under 2 months. Exclusion criteria comprised uncontrolled infection, other autoimmune disease, pregnancy or lactation. Before ophthalmopathy appeared, progressors gave blood at initial hyperthyroidism diagnosis. RNA transcripts were the template for amplifying TCR beta CDR3 regions. Researchers ran a first-round RT-PCR on the TCR CDR3 using the HTBI primer set. Using its own MiXCR run on the multiplex PCR reads, TCRdb lists one record per CDR3 protein. This table holds some 600,000 distinct CDR3 sequences, about 15% found once.

This clonotype was obtained from a young woman with Graves' hyperthyroidism that later progressed to Graves' ophthalmopathy. Sequenced input: blood. This chain links TRBV6-2 or TRBV6-3 with TRBJ2-2; TRBD1 might be the D (6 bases). CDR3 coding DNA: TGTGCCAGCCAACTCGACAGGATGGACACCGGGGAGCTGTTTTTT. Its protein is CASQLDRMDTGELFF.